This T cell receptor (beta chain) was identified during a study of blood T cell repertoires in COVID-19. For the study at large: Collection of acute and convalescent COVID-19 samples took place in the United States, Italy and Spain. PBMCs, B-cell-depleted T cells, or T cells provided the cDNA or gDNA that made up the material.

As processed by the authors: Estimates of nucleated cell counts were drawn from the amplification of reference gene primers. Here immunoSEQ multiplex PCR was the method, and the copy in TCRdb shows in-frame clones only, minus some. V and J calls and clone size follow that table, whereas D and trimming were derived from the DNA. The table includes about 150,000 clones, around 84% detected once. Followed longitudinally, the Seattle patients had been enrolled during active infection. This clone has only one observation. Germline V gene data show CDR1 as LNHDA and CDR2 as SQIVND (reference sequence). The CDR3 covers 17 residues. V lost 4 bases, J lost 10 bases, and 13 bases stayed unmatched.

V and J are TRBV19 and TRBJ2-1; 13 bases line up with TRBD2. The source material was peripheral blood. This receptor was taken from a woman in her sixties or seventies with COVID-19, enrolled during active disease. Written as DNA, the CDR3 is TGTGCCAGTAGTAGCTACCCCAGGGGACTAGCGGGGTTGGAGCAGTTCTTC. Residues: CASSSYPRGLAGLEQFF.